Listed below are T cell receptor beta chains from one sample, sequenced in a study of cytomegalovirus exposure and HLA in healthy donors. Only in-frame clones appear in the TCRdb table, and some are missing; sequencing was by immunoSEQ multiplex PCR. The sample has some 93,000 clones, around 9.6% seen once; the top ten hold about 5%. Input material: PBMCs. The receptors derive from a man aged 50 or older in good health and CMV-seropositive. Each CDR3 is given with its conserved first and last residue.

>TRBV19|14|TRBJ2-7
CASSRAGAPYEQYF
>TRBV28|14|TRBJ1-3
CASSSPDRVGTIYF
>TRBV5-4|13|TRBJ1-1
CASSLDTNTEAFF
>TRBV7-9|14|TRBJ2-2
CAGREFVGTGELFF
>TRBV18|16|TRBJ2-7
CASSPTTGGPAYEQYF
>TRBV14|16|TRBJ1-1
CASSQAGMGGRAEAFF
>TRBV19|13|TRBJ2-1
CASRSGNYNEQFF
>TRBV7-2|13|TRBJ1-2
CASSRGQNYGYTF
>TRBV28|11|TRBJ1-2
CASRAPYGYTF
>TRBV14|18|TRBJ2-1
CASSQGAPLAGYNHEQFF
>TRBV7-3|17|TRBJ1-2
CASSLEVNRERLYGYTF
>TRBV2|15|TRBJ2-1
CASSEGGASYNEQFF
>TRBV9|16|TRBJ2-3
CASSVVVAGGSETQYF
>TRBV6-5|13|TRBJ1-1
CASSGQGATEAFF
>TRBV18|15|TRBJ2-3
CASSQTAASTDTQYF
>TRBV5-6|15|TRBJ2-7
CASSFRAPSSYEQYF
>TRBV28|15|TRBJ1-3
CASSRTGYSGNTIYF
>TRBV6-5|14|TRBJ2-7
CASRRRQGSYEQYF
>TRBV9|14|TRBJ1-2
CASSTLGGTGGYTF
>TRBV2|15|TRBJ1-4
CASSEPAQGAEKLFF
>TRBV7-6|15|TRBJ2-7
CASSLATVRSYEQYF
>TRBV7-3|13|TRBJ2-7
CASSRVAGLEQYF
>TRBV25-1|14|TRBJ2-3
CASQRGGLTDTQYF
>TRBV15|17|TRBJ1-1
CATSRVYGKEANTEAFF
>TRBV9|15|TRBJ2-1
CASSVRALALDEQFF
>TRBV9|15|TRBJ2-1
CASSEDSSSYNEQFF
>TRBV19|16|TRBJ2-6
CASTATGGSGANVLTF
>TRBV5-4|18|TRBJ1-3
CASSLNRGPGNSGNTIYF
>TRBV29-1|13|TRBJ2-7
CSVGKGQGYEQYF